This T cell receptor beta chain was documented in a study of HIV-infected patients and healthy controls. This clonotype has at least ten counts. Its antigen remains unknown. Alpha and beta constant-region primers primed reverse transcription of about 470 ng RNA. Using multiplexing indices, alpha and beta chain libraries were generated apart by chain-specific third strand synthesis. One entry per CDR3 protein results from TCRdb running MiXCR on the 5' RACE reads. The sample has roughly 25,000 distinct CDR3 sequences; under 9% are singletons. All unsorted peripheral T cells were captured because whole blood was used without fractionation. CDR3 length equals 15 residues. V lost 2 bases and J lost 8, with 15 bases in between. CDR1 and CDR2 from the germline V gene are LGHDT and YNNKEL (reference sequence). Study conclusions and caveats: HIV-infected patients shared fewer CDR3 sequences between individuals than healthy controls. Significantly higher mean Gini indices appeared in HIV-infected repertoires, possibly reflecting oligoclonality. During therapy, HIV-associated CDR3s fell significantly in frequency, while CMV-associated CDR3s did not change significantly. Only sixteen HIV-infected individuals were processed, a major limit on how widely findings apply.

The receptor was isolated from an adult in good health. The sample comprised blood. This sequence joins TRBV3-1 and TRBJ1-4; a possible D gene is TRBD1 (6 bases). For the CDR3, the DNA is TGTGCCAGCAGCCAATTGTATGGGGGCTGGGAAAAACTGTTTTTT. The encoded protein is CASSQLYGGWEKLFF.